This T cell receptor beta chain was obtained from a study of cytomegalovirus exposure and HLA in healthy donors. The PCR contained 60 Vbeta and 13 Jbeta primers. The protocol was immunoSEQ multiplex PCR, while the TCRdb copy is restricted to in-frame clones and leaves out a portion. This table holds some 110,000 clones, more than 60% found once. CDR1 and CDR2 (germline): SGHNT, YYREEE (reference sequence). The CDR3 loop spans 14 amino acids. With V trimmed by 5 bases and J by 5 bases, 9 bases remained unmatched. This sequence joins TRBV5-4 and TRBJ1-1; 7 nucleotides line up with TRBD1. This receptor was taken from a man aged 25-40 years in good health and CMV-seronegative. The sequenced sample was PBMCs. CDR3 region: CASRLGQERTEAFF. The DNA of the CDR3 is TGTGCCAGCAGGTTAGGACAGGAAAGGACTGAAGCTTTCTTT. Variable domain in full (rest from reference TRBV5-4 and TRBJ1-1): ETGVTQSPTHLIKTRGQQVTLRCSSQSGHNTVSWYQQALGQGPQFIFQYYREEENGRGNFPPRFSGLQFPNYSSELNVNALELDDSALYLCASRLGQERTEAFFGQGTRLTVV.